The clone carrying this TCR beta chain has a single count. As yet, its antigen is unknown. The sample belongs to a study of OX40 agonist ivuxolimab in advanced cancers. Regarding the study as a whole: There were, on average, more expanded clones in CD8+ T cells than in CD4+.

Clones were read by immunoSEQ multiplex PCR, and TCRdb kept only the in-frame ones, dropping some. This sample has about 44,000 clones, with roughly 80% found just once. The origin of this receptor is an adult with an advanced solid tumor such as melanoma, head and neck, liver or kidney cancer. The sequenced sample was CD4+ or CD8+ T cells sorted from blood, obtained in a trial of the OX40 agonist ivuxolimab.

The chain's CDR3 is CASNFLNRISNSPLHF. DNA of the CDR3: TGTGCCAGTAATTTCCTCAACAGGATATCGAATTCACCCCTCCACTTT. The rearrangement joins TRBV27 to TRBJ1-6, with D perhaps TRBD1 (5 bases). Germline V gene data show CDR1 as MNHEY and CDR2 as SMNVEV (reference sequence). This CDR3 is 16 amino acids long. V lost 9 bases and J lost 7, with 22 bases in between.